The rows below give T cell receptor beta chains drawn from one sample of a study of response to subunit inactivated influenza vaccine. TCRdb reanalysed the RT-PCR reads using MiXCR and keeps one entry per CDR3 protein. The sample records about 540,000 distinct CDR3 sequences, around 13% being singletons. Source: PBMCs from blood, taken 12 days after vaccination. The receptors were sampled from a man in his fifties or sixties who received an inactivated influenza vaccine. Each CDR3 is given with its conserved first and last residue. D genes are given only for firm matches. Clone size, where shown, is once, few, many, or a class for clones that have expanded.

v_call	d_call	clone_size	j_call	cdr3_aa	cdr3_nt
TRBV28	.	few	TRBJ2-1	CAGGNYNEQFF	TGTGCCGGGGGAAACTACAATGAGCAGTTCTTC
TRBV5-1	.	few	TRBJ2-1	CASSLAMSSYNEQFF	TGCGCCAGCAGCTTGGCTATGAGCTCCTACAATGAGCAGTTCTTC
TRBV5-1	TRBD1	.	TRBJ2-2	CASSLAVSQGAGELFF	TGCGCCAGCAGCTTGGCCGTCTCACAGGGGGCCGGGGAGCTGTTTTTT
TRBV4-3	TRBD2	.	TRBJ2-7	CASSQDLIGAGGPIYEQYF	TGCGCCAGCAGCCAAGATTTGATAGGGGCGGGAGGGCCGATCTACGAGCAGTACTTC
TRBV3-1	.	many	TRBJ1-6	CASSHGGHISSYNSPLHF	TGTGCCAGCAGCCACGGGGGGCACATCAGCTCCTATAATTCACCCCTCCACTTT
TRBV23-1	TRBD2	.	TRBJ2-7	CASSHSGLAGLYEQYF	TGCGCCAGCAGTCACTCAGGACTAGCGGGGCTCTACGAGCAGTACTTC
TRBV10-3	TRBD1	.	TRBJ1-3	CAIRTSSRTGEGNTIYF	TGTGCCATCAGGACCTCATCCCGCACAGGGGAGGGAAACACCATATATTTT
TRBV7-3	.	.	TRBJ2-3	CASSFSLDTQYF	TGTGCCAGCAGCTTCTCCCTGGATACGCAGTATTTT
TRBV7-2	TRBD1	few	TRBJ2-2	CASSFTTGGAGGELFF	TGTGCCAGCAGTTTTACAACAGGGGGCGCGGGCGGGGAGCTGTTTTTT
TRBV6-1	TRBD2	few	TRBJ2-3	CASSIGGLTTDTQYF	TGTGCCAGCTCCATTGGGGGACTAACCACAGATACGCAGTATTTT
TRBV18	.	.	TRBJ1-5	CTSSPGGQPQHF	TGTACCAGCTCACCAGGCGGACAGCCCCAGCATTTT
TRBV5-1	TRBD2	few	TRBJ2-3	CASSLLAGGPPRTDTQYF	TGCGCCAGCAGCTTGCTTGCGGGAGGGCCCCCTCGCACAGATACGCAGTATTTT
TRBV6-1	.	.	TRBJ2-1	CASTASVSSYNEQFF	TGTGCCAGCACCGCTAGCGTGAGCTCCTACAATGAGCAGTTCTTC
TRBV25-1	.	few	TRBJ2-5	CASSEFWPTYQETQYF	TGTGCCAGCAGTGAATTTTGGCCGACGTACCAAGAGACCCAGTACTTC
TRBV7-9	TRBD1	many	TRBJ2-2	CASRAGQGASGELFF	TGTGCCAGCAGAGCTGGACAGGGGGCATCCGGGGAGCTGTTTTTT
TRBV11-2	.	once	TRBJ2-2	CASSLGGAIEGRELFF	TGTGCCAGCAGCTTAGGAGGAGCAATAGAAGGTCGGGAGCTGTTTTTT
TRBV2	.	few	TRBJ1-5	CASRKGDSNQPQHF	TGTGCCAGCAGGAAGGGAGATAGCAATCAGCCCCAGCATTTT
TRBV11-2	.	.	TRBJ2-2	CASSSPRTGELFF	TGTGCCAGCAGTTCCCCGCGGACCGGGGAGCTGTTTTTT
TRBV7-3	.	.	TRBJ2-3	CASSLRARRTTRADTQYF	TGTGCCAGCAGCTTACGCGCGCGGAGGACAACGCGTGCAGATACGCAGTATTTT
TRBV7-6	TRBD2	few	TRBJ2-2	CASSLSGSRGTGELFF	TGTGCCAGCAGCTTAAGCGGGAGTCGGGGCACCGGGGAGCTGTTTTTT
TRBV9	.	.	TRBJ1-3	CASSVEGEQITGNTIYF	TGTGCCAGCAGCGTAGAGGGGGAGCAGATTACTGGAAACACCATATATTTT
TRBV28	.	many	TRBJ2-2	CASSLISGVNTGELFF	TGTGCCAGCAGTTTAATCTCGGGCGTGAACACCGGGGAGCTGTTTTTT
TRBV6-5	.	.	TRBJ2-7	CASSYSPRQVGEQYF	TGTGCCAGCAGTTACTCTCCGAGACAAGTTGGCGAGCAGTACTTC